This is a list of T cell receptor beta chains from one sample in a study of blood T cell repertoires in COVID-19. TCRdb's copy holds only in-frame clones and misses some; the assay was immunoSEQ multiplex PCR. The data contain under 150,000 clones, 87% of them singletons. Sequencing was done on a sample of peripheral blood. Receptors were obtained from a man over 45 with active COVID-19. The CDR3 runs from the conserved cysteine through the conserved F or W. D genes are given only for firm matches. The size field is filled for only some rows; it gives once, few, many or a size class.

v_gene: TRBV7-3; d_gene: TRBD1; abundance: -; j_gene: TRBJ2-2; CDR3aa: CASSPGQGSGGELFF; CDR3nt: TGTGCCAGCAGCCCGGGACAGGGGTCAGGCGGGGAGCTGTTTTTT
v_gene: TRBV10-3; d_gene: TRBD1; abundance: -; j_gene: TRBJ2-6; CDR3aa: CANLTGLPAGANVLTF; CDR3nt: TGTGCCAACCTGACAGGGCTACCCGCTGGGGCCAACGTCCTGACTTTC
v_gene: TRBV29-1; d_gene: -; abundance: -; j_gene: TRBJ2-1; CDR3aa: CSGGTRRNEQFF; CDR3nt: TGCAGCGGGGGGACAAGGAGGAATGAGCAGTTCTTC
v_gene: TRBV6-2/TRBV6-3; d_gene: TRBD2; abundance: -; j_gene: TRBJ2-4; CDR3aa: CASSRTSGGAKNIQYF; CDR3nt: TGTGCCAGCAGCCGGACTAGCGGGGGGGCCAAAAACATTCAGTACTTC
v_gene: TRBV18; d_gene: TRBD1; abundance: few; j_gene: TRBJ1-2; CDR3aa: CASSPGQGSANYGYTF; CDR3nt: TGTGCCAGCTCACCGGGACAGGGGTCCGCTAACTATGGCTACACCTTC
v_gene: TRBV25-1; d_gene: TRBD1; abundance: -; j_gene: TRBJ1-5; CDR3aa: CASSGPGGQPQHF; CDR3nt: TGTGCCAGCAGTGGCCCAGGGGGTCAGCCCCAGCATTTT
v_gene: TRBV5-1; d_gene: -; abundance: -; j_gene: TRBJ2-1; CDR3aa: CASSRPVLGSYNEQFF; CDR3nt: TGCGCCAGCAGCCGGCCGGTACTAGGATCCTACAATGAGCAGTTCTTC
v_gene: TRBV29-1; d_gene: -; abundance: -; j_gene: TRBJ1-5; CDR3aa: CSVQAGQNSNQPQHF; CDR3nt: TGCAGCGTTCAGGCGGGGCAGAATAGCAATCAGCCCCAGCATTTT
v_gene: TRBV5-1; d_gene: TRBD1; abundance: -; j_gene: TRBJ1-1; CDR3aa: CASSLQTGGTEAFF; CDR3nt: TGCGCCAGCAGCTTGCAGACAGGGGGCACTGAAGCTTTCTTT
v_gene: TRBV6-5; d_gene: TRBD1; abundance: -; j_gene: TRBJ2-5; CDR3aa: CASSWDSKETQYF; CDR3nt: TGTGCCAGCAGCTGGGACAGTAAGGAGACCCAGTACTTC
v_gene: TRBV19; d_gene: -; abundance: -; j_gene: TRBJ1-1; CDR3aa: CASSPQGNTEAFF; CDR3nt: TGTGCCAGTAGTCCACAGGGGAACACTGAAGCTTTCTTT
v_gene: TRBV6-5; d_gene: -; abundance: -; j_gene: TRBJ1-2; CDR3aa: CASIARDTYGYTF; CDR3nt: TGTGCCAGCATCGCCCGGGACACCTATGGCTACACCTTC
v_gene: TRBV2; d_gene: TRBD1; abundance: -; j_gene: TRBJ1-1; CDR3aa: CASRNPGQGGGTEAFF; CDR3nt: TGTGCCAGCAGGAACCCAGGACAGGGGGGTGGCACTGAAGCTTTCTTT
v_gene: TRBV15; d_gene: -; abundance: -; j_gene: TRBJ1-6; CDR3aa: CATSIPRAPNSPLHF; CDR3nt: TGTGCCACCAGCATTCCGCGGGCCCCCAATTCACCCCTCCACTTT
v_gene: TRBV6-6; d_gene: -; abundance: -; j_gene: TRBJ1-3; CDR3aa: CATSTRIYSGNTIYF; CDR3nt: TGTGCCACGTCCACCAGGATATACTCTGGAAACACCATATATTTT
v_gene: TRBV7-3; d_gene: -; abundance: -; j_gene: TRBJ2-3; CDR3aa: CASSPAAGAGQYF; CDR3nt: TGTGCCAGCAGCCCCGCGGCGGGTGCGGGGCAGTATTTT
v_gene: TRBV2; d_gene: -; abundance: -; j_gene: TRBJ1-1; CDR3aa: CASSEGTGTTEAFF; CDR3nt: TGTGCCAGCAGTGAAGGAACAGGGACCACTGAAGCTTTCTTT
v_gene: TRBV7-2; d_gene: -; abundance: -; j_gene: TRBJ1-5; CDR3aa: CASSLYRNSNQPQHF; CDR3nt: TGTGCCAGCAGCTTATACAGAAATAGCAATCAGCCCCAGCATTTT
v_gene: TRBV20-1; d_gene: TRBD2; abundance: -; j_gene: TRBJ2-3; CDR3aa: CSASAGLAGGTDTQYF; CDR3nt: TGCAGTGCTAGTGCGGGACTAGCGGGGGGCACAGATACGCAGTATTTT
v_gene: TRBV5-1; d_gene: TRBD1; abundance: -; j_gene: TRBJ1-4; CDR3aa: CASSLTGVRKLFF; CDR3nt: TGCGCCAGCAGCTTGACAGGGGTGAGAAAACTGTTTTTT
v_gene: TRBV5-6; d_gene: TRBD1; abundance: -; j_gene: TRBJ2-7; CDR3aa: CASSLDRGSSYEQYF; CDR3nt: TGTGCCAGCAGCCTCGACAGGGGATCCTCCTACGAGCAGTACTTC
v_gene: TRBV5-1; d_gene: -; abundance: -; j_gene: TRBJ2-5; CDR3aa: CASSSTGQIQETQYF; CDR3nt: TGCGCCAGCAGCTCGACCGGACAGATCCAAGAGACCCAGTACTTC
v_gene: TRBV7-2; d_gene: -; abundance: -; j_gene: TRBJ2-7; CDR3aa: CASSFLLSSSYEQYF; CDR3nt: TGTGCCAGCAGCTTTTTGTTGAGTTCCTCCTACGAGCAGTACTTC
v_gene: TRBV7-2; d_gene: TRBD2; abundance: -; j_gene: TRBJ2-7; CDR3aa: CASSLILAGGVTYEQYF; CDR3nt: TGTGCCAGCAGCTTAATCCTAGCGGGGGGCGTGACCTACGAGCAGTACTTC
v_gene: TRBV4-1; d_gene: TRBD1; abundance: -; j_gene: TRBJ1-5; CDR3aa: CASSPSPPGQGTNQPQHF; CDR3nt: TGCGCCAGCAGCCCCAGTCCCCCGGGACAGGGGACTAATCAGCCCCAGCATTTT
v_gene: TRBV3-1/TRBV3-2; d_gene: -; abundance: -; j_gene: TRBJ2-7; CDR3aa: CASSQVAPGSDEQYF; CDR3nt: TGTGCCAGCAGCCAAGTGGCCCCCGGGAGCGACGAGCAGTACTTC
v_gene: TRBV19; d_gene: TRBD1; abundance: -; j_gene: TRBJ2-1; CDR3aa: CASSTWTGSYNEQFF; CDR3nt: TGTGCCAGTAGCACCTGGACAGGGTCCTACAATGAGCAGTTCTTC
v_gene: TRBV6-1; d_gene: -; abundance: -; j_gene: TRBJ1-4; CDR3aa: CASSEGANKEKLFF; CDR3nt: TGTGCCAGCAGTGAAGGGGCCAATAAGGAAAAACTGTTTTTT
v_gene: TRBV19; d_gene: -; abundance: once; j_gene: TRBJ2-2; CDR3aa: CASRPRGTGELFF; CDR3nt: TGTGCCAGTCGGCCACGGGGGACCGGGGAGCTGTTTTTT
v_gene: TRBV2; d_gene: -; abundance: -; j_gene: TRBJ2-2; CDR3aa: CASRGLDRANTGELFF; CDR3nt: TGTGCCAGCCGGGGGCTTGACAGGGCCAACACCGGGGAGCTGTTTTTT
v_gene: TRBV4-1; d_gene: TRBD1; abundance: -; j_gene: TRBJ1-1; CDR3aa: CASSHRISDRGYAFF; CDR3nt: TGCGCCAGCAGCCATCGGATTTCTGACAGGGGATATGCTTTCTTT
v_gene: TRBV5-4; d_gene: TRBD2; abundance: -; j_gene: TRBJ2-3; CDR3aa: CASSLLPPGLAGRTDTQYF; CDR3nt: TGTGCCAGCAGCCTGTTACCCCCGGGACTAGCGGGGCGCACAGATACGCAGTATTTT
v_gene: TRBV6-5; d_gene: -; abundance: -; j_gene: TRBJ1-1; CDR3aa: CASSRQEQNTEAFF; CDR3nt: TGTGCCAGCAGTCGACAGGAGCAAAACACTGAAGCTTTCTTT
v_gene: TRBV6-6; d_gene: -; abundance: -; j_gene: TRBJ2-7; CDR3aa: CASSYESNRVYEQYF; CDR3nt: TGTGCCAGCAGTTACGAATCTAACAGAGTTTACGAGCAGTACTTC
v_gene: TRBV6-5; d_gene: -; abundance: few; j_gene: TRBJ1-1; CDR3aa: CASRPNRAEAFF; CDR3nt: TGTGCCAGCAGGCCAAACAGGGCTGAAGCTTTCTTT
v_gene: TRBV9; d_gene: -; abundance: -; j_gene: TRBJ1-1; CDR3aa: CASSVVGGATEAFF; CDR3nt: TGTGCCAGCAGCGTAGTCGGAGGGGCTACTGAAGCTTTCTTT
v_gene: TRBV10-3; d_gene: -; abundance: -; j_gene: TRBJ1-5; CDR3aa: CAISERQDNQPQHF; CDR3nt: TGTGCCATCAGTGAGCGGCAGGACAATCAGCCCCAGCATTTT
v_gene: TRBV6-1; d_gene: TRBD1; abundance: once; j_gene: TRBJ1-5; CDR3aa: CASSERQGGQPQHF; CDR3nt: TGTGCCAGCAGTGAAAGGCAGGGGGGTCAGCCCCAGCATTTT
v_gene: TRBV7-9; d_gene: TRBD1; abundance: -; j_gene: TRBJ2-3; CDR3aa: CASSSAGGTTDTQYF; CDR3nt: TGTGCCAGCAGCTCGGCAGGGGGAACGACAGATACGCAGTATTTT
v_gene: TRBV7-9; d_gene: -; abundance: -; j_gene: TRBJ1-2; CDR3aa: CASSPGRAAMTVGYTF; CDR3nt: TGTGCCAGCAGCCCCGGGCGGGCAGCGATGACGGTGGGCTACACCTTC
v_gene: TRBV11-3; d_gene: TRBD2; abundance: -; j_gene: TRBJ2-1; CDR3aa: CASSLSGGSSYNEQFF; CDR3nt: TGTGCCAGCAGCCTCTCGGGGGGTAGCTCCTACAATGAGCAGTTCTTC
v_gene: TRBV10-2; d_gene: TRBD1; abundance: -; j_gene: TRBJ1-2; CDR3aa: CASSEIITGVNGYTF; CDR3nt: TGCGCCAGCAGTGAGATCATCACAGGGGTGAATGGCTACACCTTC
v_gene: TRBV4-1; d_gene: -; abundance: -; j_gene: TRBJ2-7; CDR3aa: CASSQAVGRYEQYF; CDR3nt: TGCGCCAGCAGCCAAGCCGTGGGGCGTTACGAGCAGTACTTC
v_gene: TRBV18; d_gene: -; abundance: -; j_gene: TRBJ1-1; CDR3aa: CASSPERTANTEAFF; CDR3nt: TGTGCCAGCTCACCTGAGCGGACAGCGAACACTGAAGCTTTCTTT
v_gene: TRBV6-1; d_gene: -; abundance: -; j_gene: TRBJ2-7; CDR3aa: CASSEGGYEQYF; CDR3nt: TGTGCCAGCAGTGAAGGAGGATACGAGCAGTACTTC